This T cell receptor (beta chain) originates from a study of cytomegalovirus exposure and HLA in healthy donors. Whole-study results and caveats: Subsequent analysis found a tendency for first-cohort TCR clusters to co-occur within the 120 or so validation repertoires.

Sequenced by immunoSEQ multiplex PCR; TCRdb stores in-frame clones only, minus some. Of approximately 90,000 clones listed, approximately 96% are singletons. This clone was recorded only once. The antigen is not known. Germline V CDR1 and CDR2: KGHSH, LQKENI. The ends lost 6 bases at V and 1 base at J; junction bases unmatched: 15. This CDR3 spans 17 amino acids. Donors were drawn from the approximately 120-subject validation cohort, separate from the 666-subject first cohort. Sample: PBMCs. J is TRBJ2-7 and V is TRBV18; TRBD1 matches 7 bases. The TCR sequence derives from a man younger than 35 in good health and CMV-seronegative. CDR3 sequence (DNA): TGTGCCAGCTCCCGCACTGGGACAGCTAAGATGTCCTACGAGCAGTACTTC. This sequence encodes CASSRTGTAKMSYEQYF.